Presented here are 9 T cell receptor beta chains from one specimen sequenced in a study of CD8 T cells in ankylosing spondylitis. TCRdb recomputed calls from the 5' RACE reads with MiXCR, one row per CDR3 protein. The table lists about 27,000 distinct CDR3 sequences, approximately 8% of them singletons. The sequencing sample was made of blood. The receptors originated from a male donor with ankylosing spondylitis or in good health (not recorded which).

The chain joins TRBV6-6 to TRBJ2-2, with a possible D match to TRBD1 (5 bases). Germline values: CDR1 MNHNY, CDR2 SVGAGI (reference sequence). The length of the CDR3 is 13 residues. V was cut by 8 bases and J by 3 bases, with 10 bases left in between. This CDR3 is CASARDHTGELFF. In DNA, the CDR3 is TGTGCCAGCGCCAGGGATCACACCGGGGAGCTGTTTTTT.

This clonotype was detected a few times. The rearrangement uses TRBV5-1 and TRBJ2-6; the match to TRBD2 covers 13 bases. The CDR3 covers 18 residues. CDR1 is SGHRS and CDR2 is YFSETQ in the germline V gene. V was pared by 4 bases and J by 3 bases, with 7 bases of the junction left unmatched. CDR3 bases: TGCGCCAGCAGCCTCCGGACTAGCGGGAGAAGTGGGGCCAACGTCCTGACTTTC. It yields the protein CASSLRTSGRSGANVLTF.

This clonotype occurred a few times. The chain is built from TRBV5-1 and TRBJ2-2; weak D call: TRBD1 (6 bases). The germline V and J ends were trimmed by 6 bases and 5 bases, with 17 bases remaining between them. Germline assignment: CDR1 SGHRS and CDR2 YFSETQ. The CDR3 covers 15 residues. The CDR3 sequence is CASTPGTQGTGELFF. CDR3 DNA sequence: TGCGCCAGCACCCCCGGGACACAAGGAACCGGGGAGCTGTTTTTT. The whole variable domain, filled in from reference TRBV5-1 and TRBJ2-2, reads KAGVTQTPRYLIKTRGQQVTLSCSPISGHRSVSWYQQTPGQGLQFLFEYFSETQRNKGNFPGRFSGRQFSNSRSEMNVSTLELGDSALYLCASTPGTQGTGELFFGEGSRLTVL.

This clonotype is categorized as medium-sized. The chain joins TRBV29-1 to TRBJ2-1; the match to TRBD2 covers 10 bases. Germline V lookup: CDR1 SQVTM, CDR2 ANQGSEA. Trimming at V came to 7 bases and at J to 8 bases, leaving 8 bases not matched to a gene. CDR3 length: 13 amino acids. CDR3 bases: TGCAGCGGAGCGGGAGGGTTTCCTCATGAGCAGTTCTTC. Its protein is CSGAGGFPHEQFF.

Regarding this clonotype: At one boundary the junction diverges from the germline segment, which might be a read error. CDR3 nucleotide sequence: TGTGTCAGCAGGGATAGCGGGGGGGCTTCAGATACGCAGTATTTT. Translation gives CVSRDSGGASDTQYF. This chain connects TRBV12-3 or TRBV12-4 to TRBJ2-3; TRBD2 matches 11 bases. This CDR3 has 15 amino acids.

This clonotype occurred a few times. The chain carries TRBV7-3 and TRBJ2-2; the D gene is possibly TRBD1 (5 bases). Germline CDR1 SGHTA, CDR2 FQGTGA. This CDR3 comprises 15 residues. The V gene lost 1 base and the J gene lost 2 bases, with 8 bases spanning the gap. The DNA of the CDR3 is TGTGCCAGCAGCTTAAATCAGGGCAACACCGGGGAGCTGTTTTTT. It codes for CASSLNQGNTGELFF.

The chain employs TRBV24-1 and TRBJ2-2, with TRBD1 identical over 7 bases. The germline V gene encodes CDR1 KGHDR and CDR2 SFDVKD. V shed 4 bases and J 0 bases; nucleotides not matched to a gene: 10. The CDR3 totals 18 residues. In DNA, the CDR3 is TGTGCCACCAGTGACACTGACAGGGACCGCGCGAACACCGGGGAGCTGTTTTTT. It yields the protein CATSDTDRDRANTGELFF.

This sequence joins TRBV28 and TRBJ1-2; possible D gene TRBD1, 5 bases. CDR1 and CDR2 from the germline V gene are MDHEN and SYDVKM. V was shortened by 5 bases and J by 2 bases, with 12 bases between the two germline ends. CDR3 length: 14 residues. CDR3 in amino acids: CASSPIGANYGYTF. CDR3 bases: TGTGCCAGCAGTCCCATCGGGGCAAACTATGGCTACACCTTC.

This rearrangement joins TRBV6-1 to TRBJ2-1; no definite D call. V was pared by 0 bases and J by 0 bases, with 6 bases between. The CDR3 is 15 residues long. Germline V lookup: CDR1 MNHNS, CDR2 SASEGT. The CDR3 DNA follows: TGTGCCAGCAGTGAAGCAGGCCTCTCCTACAATGAGCAGTTCTTC. This codes for CASSEAGLSYNEQFF.